This T cell receptor (beta chain) was captured by sequencing in a study of T cell repertoires in cytomegalovirus infection. Background on the study: An indication of both CMV infection and matching HLA type came from public TCR beta signatures.

Turning to this clonotype: Its target is not known.

The germline CDR1 and CDR2 sequences are MGHRA and YSYEKL. The CDR3 has 15 amino acids. Trimming shortened V by 3 bases and J by 0 bases, and 10 bases separated the two germline ends. Study conclusions and caveats: Dominating the ex vivo response were TCR beta clonotypes that were CMV-specific and HLA-C-restricted.

TCRdb reanalysed the reads using MiXCR and keeps one entry per CDR3 protein. The sample records 900,000 to 950,000 distinct CDR3 sequences, 30% to 40% being singletons. V and J are TRBV4-1 and TRBJ2-3; tentative D call: TRBD1 (6 bases). This specimen consisted of cultured CD8+ T cells from PBMCs, obtained from culture after CMV antigen stimulation. The TCR originated in a human donor in good health (CMV status not recorded). Some clones in this sample may be carry-over from other donors' samples. The CDR3 loop reads CASSHTGISTDTQYF. As DNA, the CDR3 is TGCGCCAGCAGCCATACAGGGATTAGCACAGATACGCAGTATTTT.